This T cell receptor beta chain was sequenced during a study of radiotherapy plus CTLA-4 blockade in lung cancer. Data came from immunoSEQ multiplex PCR; TCRdb stores just in-frame clones and leaves some out. The data contain 81,000 or so clones, around 81% of them singletons. J lost 2 bases, V lost 4 bases, and 2 bases had no gene match. This CDR3 contains 15 residues. The V gene's germline CDR1 is SGHNT and CDR2 YYREEE (reference sequence). This specimen consisted of peripheral blood, obtained from a patient treated with radiotherapy plus ipilimumab. This TCR derives from a human donor with non-small cell lung cancer that progressed on radiotherapy plus ipilimumab. The genes are TRBV5-4 and TRBJ2-5; 13 bases map to TRBD2. In DNA, the CDR3 is TGTGCCAGCAGCCAGACTAGCGGGGGGCAAGAGACCCAGTACTTC. This encodes CASSQTSGGQETQYF.